The 12 T cell receptor beta chains given below trace back to one sample, sequenced in a study of T cell responses to AZD1222 COVID-19 vaccine. Libraries were prepared by immunoSEQ multiplex PCR; TCRdb keeps only in-frame clonotypes and omits some of them. The sample records some 96,000 clones, about 87% being singletons. Here the sequenced sample was peripheral blood, taken on day 0 of MenACWY control vaccination. The receptors derive from an adult in good health.

This chain joins TRBV7-9 and TRBJ1-6, with D hard to call. V was clipped by 1 base and J by 13 bases, with 11 bases between them. This CDR3 has 13 residues. The V gene's germline CDR1 is SEHNR and CDR2 FQNEAQ (reference sequence). CDR3 loop: CASSLESDSPLHF. As DNA, the CDR3 is TGTGCCAGCAGCTTAGAAAGCGACTCTCCCCTCCACTTT.

This clone was recorded a few times. This chain uses TRBV29-1 with TRBJ1-1; tentative D call: TRBD1 (6 bases). The V end was cut by 4 bases, the J end by 1 base, with 22 bases between. In germline, CDR1 is SQVTM, CDR2 ANQGSEA. This CDR3 is built from 17 residues. CDR3 residues: CSVGGHRRTTSNTEAFF. Written as DNA, the CDR3 is TGCAGCGTTGGGGGACACAGACGTACTACATCGAACACTGAAGCTTTCTTT.

CDR3 bases: TGTGCCAGTACCTTAAGGGGACAGGCTAATTCACCCCTCCACTTT. Amino acid sequence: CASTLRGQANSPLHF. The genes are TRBV19 and TRBJ1-6, with 8 positions matching TRBD1. Germline V lookup: CDR1 LNHDA, CDR2 SQIVND (reference sequence). The CDR3 has 15 amino acids. After removal of 7 bases from V and 6 bases from J, the junction contained 8 bases not matched to a gene.

The chain uses TRBV28 and TRBJ2-7; D unresolved. Trimming took off 10 bases at V and 0 bases at J, with 10 bases between the two ends. Germline V gene lookup returns CDR1 MDHEN and CDR2 SYDVKM. CDR3 length: 12 amino acids. The CDR3 is CATGGSSYEQYF. The DNA of the CDR3 is TGTGCCACCGGCGGTAGCTCCTACGAGCAGTACTTC.

The genes are TRBV5-1 and TRBJ2-3; 9 nucleotides match TRBD2. Germline V gene lookup returns CDR1 SGHRS and CDR2 YFSETQ. Trimming cost V 0 bases and J 4 bases; bases outside gene matches: 6. CDR3 length: 16 residues. CDR3 DNA: TGCGCCAGCAGCTTGGAGGTTAGCGGGAGTGCAGATACGCAGTATTTT. Its protein product is CASSLEVSGSADTQYF.

This sequence joins TRBV19 and TRBJ1-4; D not certain. The V gene's germline CDR1 is LNHDA and CDR2 SQIVND (reference sequence). The CDR3 extends over 15 amino acids. The V and J ends lost 0 bases and 5 bases respectively, with 10 bases between them. CDR3 sequence: CASSIDRGRNEKLFF. CDR3 DNA sequence: TGTGCCAGTAGTATAGATCGTGGCAGGAATGAAAAACTGTTTTTT.

This clone appeared a single time. V and J are TRBV19 and TRBJ2-1; a weak D match, TRBD1 (5 bases). Trimming cost V 5 bases and J 5 bases, with 19 bases left between them. CDR1 is LNHDA and CDR2 is SQIVND in the germline V gene (reference sequence). The CDR3 runs to 16 residues. For the CDR3, the DNA is TGTGCCAGTAGTGCAGGGCGACCCCCATTAAACAATGAGCAGTTCTTC. It codes for CASSAGRPPLNNEQFF. Filled out from reference TRBV19 and TRBJ2-1, the complete variable domain reads DGGITQSPKYLFRKEGQNVTLSCEQNLNHDAMYWYRQDPGQGLRLIYYSQIVNDFQKGDIAEGYSVSREKKESFPLTVTSAQKNPTAFYLCASSAGRPPLNNEQFFGPGTRLTVL.

The chain links TRBV6-5 to TRBJ1-6; tentatively, D is TRBD1 (6 bases). The CDR3 is 15 amino acids. In germline, CDR1 is MNHEY, CDR2 SVGAGI. The ends were cut back, 6 bases at V and 12 bases at J, with 21 bases in the middle. The CDR3: CASSPGGRASRPLHF. CDR3 sequence (DNA): TGTGCCAGCAGCCCCGGGGGGCGAGCTTCGAGACCCCTCCACTTT.

CDR3 nucleotides: TGTGCCAGCAGCTTAGCCGGGGACCAGATTGGCTACACCTTC. Amino acids: CASSLAGDQIGYTF. The chain uses TRBV7-2 and TRBJ1-2; maybe TRBD1 (5 bases). This CDR3 has 14 amino acids. Per the germline V gene, CDR1 is SGHTA and CDR2 is FQGNSA. Trimming left V 0 bases short and J 7 bases short, with 12 bases between.

The chain links TRBV28 to TRBJ1-1, with a possible D match to TRBD1 (6 bases). CDR1 and CDR2 from the germline V gene are MDHEN and SYDVKM. V was cut by 5 bases and J by 4 bases, with 8 bases left in between. The CDR3 is made up of 12 amino acids. The CDR3: CASSTGFTEAFF. In DNA, the CDR3 is TGTGCCAGCAGTACAGGGTTCACTGAAGCTTTCTTT.

The chain is built from TRBV28 and TRBJ1-4, with 7 bases lining up with TRBD1. The CDR3 runs 19 residues. The V gene's germline CDR1 is MDHEN and CDR2 SYDVKM. J gave up 10 bases and V 0 bases, and 20 bases lay outside the gene matches. CDR3 in DNA: TGTGCCAGCAGTTTATGGAGAGCTCCCGGGACAGCCACCCACGGAAAACTGTTTTTT. It specifies CASSLWRAPGTATHGKLFF.

The rearrangement joins TRBV3-1 (or the pseudogene TRBV3-2) to TRBJ1-2; TRBD1 might be the D (6 bases). CDR1 LGHDT and CDR2 YNNKEL come from the germline V gene (reference sequence). Trimming left V 0 bases short and J 4 bases short, with 15 bases between. This CDR3 is 16 amino acids long. The CDR3 DNA sequence: TGTGCCAGCAGCCAAGATAGACAGGCGTACTCCTATGGCTACACCTTC. This codes for CASSQDRQAYSYGYTF.